This T cell receptor (beta chain) came from a study of shared clonotypes between healthy human individuals. Whole-study results and caveats: On the whole, naive subsets had larger estimated richness than memory subsets had.

Deep level was the assay's run setting. Replicate PCRs run on sorted subsets employed approximately 180 ng DNA, 30,000 to 35,000 T cell genomes. Per the original data handling: Quality scores were absent from the junction-only immunoSEQ sequences, so filtering differed. Clones were read by immunoSEQ multiplex PCR, and TCRdb kept only the in-frame ones, dropping some. That table gives V, J and clone size, and the DNA gave D and trimming. The table includes millions of clones, approximately 94% detected once. Regarding this clone: Its antigen remains unidentified.

V was pared by 0 bases and J by 2 bases, with 9 bases between. CDR1 and CDR2 (germline): KGHSH, LQKENI. The length of the CDR3 is 15 residues. The chain employs TRBV18 and TRBJ2-3; perhaps TRBD2 as D (6 bases). The clonotype was recovered from a young man in good health. The sequencing sample was made of naive CD4+ T cells sorted from blood. Subset denoted: CD45RA+ positively selected. The CDR3 DNA is TGTGCCAGCTCACCACCGGGACTCGTCACAGATACGCAGTATTTT. Translated, it gives CASSPPGLVTDTQYF.